This entry features one T cell receptor (beta chain) sequence. Only in-frame clones appear in the TCRdb table, and some are missing; sequencing was by immunoSEQ multiplex PCR. The table records about 150,000 clones, about 85% of them present only once. These data belong to a study of blood T cell repertoires in COVID-19. Study-level information: From the United States, Italy and Spain came samples of acute and convalescent COVID-19. Sample material is recorded as cDNA or gDNA derived from T cells, B-cell-depleted T cells, or PBMCs.

V shed 9 bases and J shed 3 bases, with 17 bases lying between them. The CDR3 covers 14 residues. The germline gives CDR1 SNHLY, CDR2 FYNNEI. The sequence was collected from an older woman with COVID-19, enrolled during active disease. The sample consisted of peripheral blood. The chain carries TRBV2 and TRBJ1-1, with D possibly TRBD1 on 5 matching bases. The CDR3 region has the DNA TGTGCCAGTTGGGGGGGAGATGCGTACACTGAAGCTTTCTTT. This translates into CASWGGDAYTEAFF. The full variable domain, in which reference TRBV2 and TRBJ1-1 provide the parts outside the CDR3, is EPEVTQTPSHQVTQMGQEVILRCVPISNHLYFYWYRQILGQKVEFLVSFYNNEISEKSEIFDDQFSVERPDGSNFTLKIRSTKLEDSAMYFCASWGGDAYTEAFFGQGTRLTVV.